This is a list of T cell receptor beta chains from one sample in a study of long-term antiretroviral therapy in people with HIV. Produced via immunoSEQ multiplex PCR; TCRdb's table is partial and in-frame only. The table has fewer than 45,000 clones, nearly 95% seen once; the top ten hold around 3%. This specimen consisted of unsorted PBMCs, obtained 3.7 years after starting antiretroviral therapy. All receptors derive from a woman between 45 and 60 years old with HIV. The CDR3 runs from the conserved cysteine through the conserved F or W. The order of the fields is V gene, J gene, CDR3 protein.

v_gene: TRBV6-5; j_gene: TRBJ1-5; CDR3aa: CASSPLMGGSQPQHF
v_gene: TRBV9; j_gene: TRBJ2-1; CDR3aa: CASSVEAGGNNEQFF
v_gene: TRBV19; j_gene: TRBJ2-5; CDR3aa: CASSPAQVDQETQYF
v_gene: TRBV5-5; j_gene: TRBJ1-1; CDR3aa: CASSLDHLNTEAFF
v_gene: TRBV6-5; j_gene: TRBJ1-1; CDR3aa: CASRPPGGLDTEAFF
v_gene: TRBV10-3; j_gene: TRBJ2-7; CDR3aa: CARGTSENYEQYF
v_gene: TRBV21-1; j_gene: TRBJ1-4; CDR3aa: CASSYRGRGQKLFF
v_gene: TRBV7-9; j_gene: TRBJ2-4; CDR3aa: CASSLRDRNIQYF
v_gene: TRBV10-3; j_gene: TRBJ2-6; CDR3aa: CAITGPGTGTSGANVLTF
v_gene: TRBV28; j_gene: TRBJ1-2; CDR3aa: CASIPGPPNYGYTF
v_gene: TRBV6-1; j_gene: TRBJ2-2; CDR3aa: CASGGRLTGELFF
v_gene: TRBV27; j_gene: TRBJ2-7; CDR3aa: CASQTASVAAYEQYF
v_gene: TRBV9; j_gene: TRBJ1-1; CDR3aa: CASSAKISGSGDTEAFF
v_gene: TRBV7-9; j_gene: TRBJ1-6; CDR3aa: CASRLLGTYNSPLHF
v_gene: TRBV7-2; j_gene: TRBJ2-2; CDR3aa: CASSLVSSWELGELFF
v_gene: TRBV10-3; j_gene: TRBJ1-2; CDR3aa: CAISEGTGNYGYTF
v_gene: TRBV5-4; j_gene: TRBJ2-5; CDR3aa: CASSLGGGETQYF
v_gene: TRBV4-3; j_gene: TRBJ1-2; CDR3aa: CASSPGTGNYGYTF
v_gene: TRBV19; j_gene: TRBJ2-7; CDR3aa: CASSIGAGTGAYEQYF
v_gene: TRBV19; j_gene: TRBJ1-1; CDR3aa: CASSIVGGRAFF
v_gene: TRBV30; j_gene: TRBJ2-3; CDR3aa: CAWSVPSGGEDTQYF
v_gene: TRBV15; j_gene: TRBJ1-5; CDR3aa: CATSRDVQGSQPQHF
v_gene: TRBV14; j_gene: TRBJ2-1; CDR3aa: CASSQVASGAPFF
v_gene: TRBV6-1; j_gene: TRBJ1-1; CDR3aa: CASSEVPWGVGEAFF
v_gene: TRBV7-7; j_gene: TRBJ2-5; CDR3aa: CASSLGGLAGNFQETQYF
v_gene: TRBV7-2; j_gene: TRBJ1-6; CDR3aa: CASSFGQLNSPLHF
v_gene: TRBV6-6; j_gene: TRBJ1-1; CDR3aa: CASSGTAGMNTEAFF